These 30 T cell receptor beta chains share one sample of origin, sequenced in a study of read filtering for tumor transcriptome and immune sequencing. Molecular barcoded adaptors covering alpha/delta and beta/gamma chains were used on about 0.4 ug RNA. One entry per CDR3 protein results from TCRdb running MiXCR on the reads. The sample records about 61,000 distinct CDR3 sequences, nearly 20% being singletons. The sample comprised a population of CD138-negative cells sorted from bone marrow. All receptors derive from a donor at least 40 years old with multiple myeloma.

A note on this clonotype: A much larger clonotype is one base distant, so this may be a read error. This chain links TRBV28 with TRBJ1-5; no definite D call. There are 12 residues in the CDR3. Germline CDR1 MDHEN, CDR2 SYDVKM. In DNA form, the CDR3 reads TGTGCCAGCAGTTCCAATAATCAGCCCCGGCATTTT. It translates to CASSSNNQPRHF.

This clonotype was counted ten times or more. The chain recombines TRBV10-1 with TRBJ2-3; D is undetermined. The germline V gene encodes CDR1 WNHNN and CDR2 SYGVQD (reference sequence). The V end was cut by 3 bases, the J end by 3 bases, with 10 bases between. The CDR3 covers 14 residues. The DNA of the CDR3 is TGCGCCAGCAGTGAAGGCAGATCGACAGATACGCAGTATTTT. It specifies CASSEGRSTDTQYF.

This clonotype was counted a few times. This chain joins TRBV28 and TRBJ2-1; D not resolved. Germline CDR1 is MDHEN and CDR2 is SYDVKM. Trimming took off 2 bases at V and 2 bases at J, with 10 bases between the two ends. The CDR3 sequence is 15 residues long. This chain's CDR3 is CASSLVGSTYNEQFF. CDR3 bases: TGTGCCAGCAGTTTAGTGGGCAGCACCTACAATGAGCAGTTCTTC.

The chain uses TRBV7-3 and TRBJ2-7; D perhaps matches TRBD1 (5 bases). Germline V gene lookup returns CDR1 SGHTA and CDR2 FQGTGA. The CDR3 loop spans 14 amino acids. Trimming took off 2 bases at V and 5 bases at J, with 13 bases between the two ends. This CDR3 reads CASSLARVSHEQYF. DNA of the CDR3: TGTGCCAGCAGCTTAGCCAGGGTTTCCCACGAGCAGTACTTC. Looking up the rest from reference TRBV7-3 and TRBJ2-7 gives the full variable domain: GAGVSQTPSNKVTEKGKYVELRCDPISGHTALYWYRQSLGQGPEFLIYFQGTGAADDSGLPNDRFFAVRPEGSVSTLKIQRTERGDSAVYLCASSLARVSHEQYFGPGTRLTVT.

This clonotype was seen at least ten times. This sequence joins TRBV4-1 and TRBJ2-2; D remains unclear. The CDR3 contains 17 residues. Germline V lookup: CDR1 MGHRA, CDR2 YSYEKL. V shed 0 bases and J shed 9 bases, with 20 bases lying between them. The CDR3: CASSQEATYSWSRELFF. CDR3 nucleotide sequence: TGCGCCAGCAGCCAAGAGGCTACGTATAGCTGGTCCAGGGAGCTGTTTTTT.

Many counts were recorded for this clonotype. The J gene is TRBJ2-2, the V gene TRBV29-1; possibly TRBD1 or TRBD2 for D (5 bases each). CDR3 size: 17 residues. Germline assignment: CDR1 SQVTM and CDR2 ANQGSEA. The V and J ends lost 5 bases and 0 bases respectively, with 19 bases between them. CDR3: CSVKGGPGRTNTGELFF. In DNA, the CDR3 is TGCAGCGTTAAGGGCGGACCGGGACGTACGAACACCGGGGAGCTGTTTTTT.

This clonotype was seen repeatedly, ten times or more. V gene TRBV3-1 combines with J gene TRBJ2-2; tentatively, D is TRBD1 (5 bases). The CDR3 runs to 15 residues. CDR1 and CDR2 from the germline V gene are LGHDT and YNNKEL (reference sequence). Between the trimmed V and J ends, which lost 1 base and 6 bases, there was a span of 12 bases. The CDR3 DNA reads TGTGCCAGCAGCCAAGGACAGAGGTTGGCCGGGGAGCTGTTTTTT. It translates to CASSQGQRLAGELFF.

The sample holds many counts of this clonotype. CDR3: CASSRVDTQYF. Here the CDR3 DNA reads TGTGCCAGCAGTCGTGTAGATACGCAGTATTTT. V gene TRBV28 combines with J gene TRBJ2-3; D gene ambiguous. The CDR3 covers 11 residues. Germline V gives CDR1 MDHEN, CDR2 SYDVKM. Trimming took off 5 bases at V and 5 bases at J, with 5 bases between the two ends. Full variable domain (remainder filled in from reference TRBV28 and TRBJ2-3): DVKVTQSSRYLVKRTGEKVFLECVQDMDHENMFWYRQDPGLGLRLIYFSYDVKMKEKGDIPEGYSVSREKKERFSLILESASTNQTSMYLCASSRVDTQYFGPGTRLTVL.

This clonotype was seen a handful of times. The chain links TRBV20-1 to TRBJ2-2; 9 nucleotides line up with TRBD2. The germline gives CDR1 DFQATT, CDR2 SNEGSKA (reference sequence). This CDR3 is built from 14 residues. With V trimmed by 3 bases and J by 4 bases, 3 bases remained unmatched. CDR3 bases: TGCAGTGCTAGTAAGACTAGCGGCACCGGGGAGCTGTTTTTT. The encoded protein is CSASKTSGTGELFF.

This clonotype has only one observation. This clone may be a read error of a much larger clone one base away. This chain uses TRBV7-8 with TRBJ2-1; TRBD1 matches 9 bases. CDR3 size: 13 residues. Germline-derived CDR1 and CDR2 are SGHVS and FQNEAQ. V shed 7 bases, J shed 6 bases, and the junction held 4 bases outside the gene matches. This CDR3 is CASNRDRVNEQFF. The CDR3 DNA reads as TGTGCCAGCAACCGGGACAGGGTCAATGAGCAGTTCTTC.

This clonotype was detected ten times or more. The rearrangement links TRBV18 to TRBJ2-7; a possible D gene is TRBD2 (5 bases). The V end lost 1 base, the J end lost 6 bases, and 10 bases lay between the germline ends. Germline CDR1 KGHSH, CDR2 LQKENI. CDR3 length equals 13 residues. CDR3 protein: CASSPQTRGEQYF. CDR3 DNA: TGTGCCAGCTCACCACAAACTAGAGGCGAGCAGTACTTC.

This clonotype was picked up many times. V and J are TRBV28 and TRBJ2-6; the D is unclear. The CDR3 length is 14 residues. Germline CDR1 and CDR2: MDHEN and SYDVKM. V gave up 6 bases and J gave up 1 base, with 7 bases separating them. The CDR3 loop reads CASRLGSGANVLTF. The CDR3, as DNA: TGTGCCAGCAGGTTAGGGTCTGGGGCCAACGTCCTGACTTTC.

This clonotype was observed a few times. One end of the junction does not line up with germline, which may come from a read error. The chain combines TRBV25-1 with TRBJ2-1; TRBD1 agrees at 9 bases. CDR1 is MGHDK and CDR2 is SYGVNS in the germline V gene. This CDR3 contains 13 residues. The DNA of the CDR3 is TGTGCCAGCAGTCGGACAGGGGAAAATGAGCAGTTCTTT. It yields the protein CASSRTGENEQFF.

This clonotype appeared many times. The rearrangement uses TRBV12-5 and TRBJ2-3; tentative D call: TRBD2 (6 bases). Germline-derived CDR1 and CDR2 are LGHNT and FRNRAP. Trimming pared 4 bases from V and 2 bases from J, leaving 19 bases between. The CDR3 consists of 17 residues. The CDR3 protein is CASGWPSQAGNTDTQYF. CDR3 sequence (DNA): TGTGCTAGTGGTTGGCCCTCCCAGGCGGGGAACACAGATACGCAGTATTTT.

Many counts were recorded for this clonotype. The rearrangement joins TRBV29-1 to TRBJ1-1; D remains ambiguous. The CDR3 covers 14 residues. Trimming removed 7 bases from V and 0 bases from J, with 15 bases in between. Germline-derived CDR1 and CDR2 are SQVTM and ANQGSEA. CDR3 sequence: CSAERANLNTEAFF. DNA of the CDR3: TGCAGCGCCGAACGGGCAAATCTGAACACTGAAGCTTTCTTT.

The sample holds many counts of this clonotype. V is TRBV12-3 or TRBV12-4 and J is TRBJ1-1; TRBD1 aligns across 7 bases. The CDR3 is 14 amino acids. With V trimmed by 5 bases and J by 6 bases, 9 bases remained unmatched. The CDR3: CASSLQGGSAEAFF. DNA for the CDR3: TGTGCCAGCAGTCTCCAGGGGGGGAGCGCTGAAGCTTTCTTT.

The sample holds many counts of this clonotype. This chain uses TRBV20-1 with TRBJ2-1, with D unclear. The CDR3 runs to 14 residues. Germline V gene data show CDR1 as DFQATT and CDR2 as SNEGSKA (reference sequence). V lost 3 bases, J lost 0 bases, and 9 bases lay in between. The chain's CDR3 is CSASATSSYNEQFF. Written as DNA, the CDR3 is TGCAGTGCTAGTGCAACGAGCTCCTACAATGAGCAGTTCTTC.

The chain has TRBV20-1 and TRBJ1-5; weak D call: TRBD1 (5 bases). This CDR3 comprises 12 residues. Germline V gene sequence: CDR1 DFQATT, CDR2 SNEGSKA (reference sequence). V was clipped by 3 bases and J by 6 bases, with 9 bases between them. CDR3 DNA: TGCAGTGCTAGTGGGGGACCTCAGCCCCAGCATTTT. This gives the protein CSASGGPQPQHF.

Comments on this clonotype: The germline gene is not matched at one end of the junction; a read error may be the cause. The chain recombines TRBV7-2 with TRBJ1-1; 7 bases map to TRBD1. The CDR3 loop spans 14 amino acids. In germline, CDR1 is SGHTA, CDR2 FQGNSA. CDR3 protein: CASSLGQLNTEALF. CDR3 in DNA: TGTGCCAGCAGCTTGGGACAGCTCAACACTGAAGCTCTCTTT.

This clonotype was counted at least ten times. J is TRBJ2-1 and V is TRBV20-1; 13 nucleotides line up with TRBD2. V dropped 1 base and J dropped 6; count of bases not matched to a gene: 6. CDR3 size: 16 residues. In germline, CDR1 is DFQATT, CDR2 SNEGSKA (reference sequence). Written as DNA, the CDR3 is TGCAGTGCTAGAGGGGAAACTAGCGGGAGGGGCAATGAGCAGTTCTTC. Its protein is CSARGETSGRGNEQFF.

This clonotype was counted a few times. This may be a read error, as it is one base from a much larger clone. This chain connects TRBV11-2 to TRBJ2-7, with 8 bases that match TRBD2. V shed 5 bases and J 0 bases; nucleotides not matched to a gene: 12. Germline V lookup: CDR1 SGHAT, CDR2 FQNNGV. CDR3 size: 17 residues. CDR3 in DNA: TGTGCCAGCAGCCGCACGCAACTAGCGGATCTCTCCTACGAGCAGTACTTC. Protein sequence: CASSRTQLADLSYEQYF.

This clonotype was recorded a few times. The chain has TRBV4-1 and TRBJ2-4, with TRBD1 matching 10 bases. J was trimmed by 8 bases and V by 4 bases; bases with no gene match: 8. This CDR3 has 15 amino acids. Germline V lookup: CDR1 MGHRA, CDR2 YSYEKL. CDR3 DNA sequence: TGCGCCAGCAGCCTAAGGGACAGGGGAGAGGACATTCAGTACTTC. It encodes CASSLRDRGEDIQYF.

The chain carries TRBV30 and TRBJ1-2, with 9 positions matching TRBD1. The germline V gene encodes CDR1 GTSNPN and CDR2 SVGIG (reference sequence). With V trimmed by 4 bases and J by 0 bases, 3 bases remained unmatched. This CDR3 contains 14 residues. The CDR3 loop reads CAWIGTGTNYGYTF. CDR3 nucleotide sequence: TGTGCCTGGATCGGGACAGGGACTAACTATGGCTACACCTTC.

Concerning this clonotype: This may stem from a read error, because a much larger clone lies one nucleotide away. The chain links TRBV20-1 to TRBJ1-1; the D gene is possibly TRBD1 (5 bases). The CDR3 is made up of 13 amino acids. From germline, CDR1 is DFQATT and CDR2 SNEGSKA (reference sequence). As DNA, the CDR3 is TGCAGGGCGTATGGGCCGGGAGGGACTGAAGCTCTCTTT. Encoded protein: CRAYGPGGTEALF.

This clonotype was seen repeatedly, ten times or more. This chain links TRBV5-1 with TRBJ1-1; D not certain. The CDR3 has 14 residues. Germline values: CDR1 SGHRS, CDR2 YFSETQ. V shed 0 bases and J shed 0 bases, with 6 bases lying between them. As DNA, the CDR3 is TGCGCCAGCAGCTTGGGTTCCATGAACACTGAAGCTTTCTTT. Its translation is CASSLGSMNTEAFF.

The sample holds many counts of this clonotype. J is TRBJ2-7 and V is TRBV12-3 or TRBV12-4, with D unresolved. V lost 4 bases to trimming and J lost 0 bases, with 10 bases between them. The CDR3 has 14 amino acids. The CDR3 nucleotides are TGTGCCAGCAGTTCTCGCGGTTACTCCTACGAGCAGTACTTC. Its protein product is CASSSRGYSYEQYF.

This clonotype was counted many times. The chain employs TRBV11-3 and TRBJ2-1; 9 bases fit TRBD1. The CDR3 is 15 residues long. Germline V gene data show CDR1 as SGHNT and CDR2 as YENEEA. With 7 bases clipped from V and 4 bases from J, the junction kept 8 bases outside the gene matches. The CDR3 sequence is CASTPGTGRYNEQFF. Here the CDR3 DNA reads TGTGCCAGCACACCCGGGACAGGGCGTTACAATGAGCAGTTCTTC.

This clonotype was seen at least ten times. At one end the junction does not follow the germline gene, possibly because of a read error. The rearrangement uses TRBV11-3 and TRBJ2-1; 10 positions agree with TRBD2. CDR3 length: 16 residues. Germline CDR1 SGHNT, CDR2 YENEEA. Here the CDR3 DNA reads TGTGCCAGCAGCCCCCACTCTAGCGGGAGCTACAATGGGCAGTTCTTC. Its protein is CASSPHSSGSYNGQFF.

This clonotype was detected many times. The CDR3 reads CASSTQRTGAGEQYF. CDR3 in DNA: TGCGCCAGCAGCACCCAGAGGACAGGGGCCGGAGAGCAGTACTTC. The chain is built from TRBV5-1 and TRBJ2-7; 9 bases align to TRBD1. V lost 4 bases to trimming and J lost 7 bases; unmatched junction nucleotides: 12. Germline CDR1 reads SGHRS; CDR2 reads YFSETQ. This CDR3 is built from 15 residues.

This clonotype was found many times. The chain couples TRBV3-1 to TRBJ2-5, with 7 nucleotides matching TRBD2. The J segment lost 5 bases and the V segment lost 1 base, leaving 7 bases of the junction unmatched. Germline V lookup: CDR1 LGHDT, CDR2 YNNKEL (reference sequence). This CDR3 has 15 amino acids. This CDR3 reads CASSQAPSGVETQYF. As DNA, the CDR3 is TGTGCCAGCAGCCAAGCTCCAAGCGGGGTGGAGACCCAGTACTTC.